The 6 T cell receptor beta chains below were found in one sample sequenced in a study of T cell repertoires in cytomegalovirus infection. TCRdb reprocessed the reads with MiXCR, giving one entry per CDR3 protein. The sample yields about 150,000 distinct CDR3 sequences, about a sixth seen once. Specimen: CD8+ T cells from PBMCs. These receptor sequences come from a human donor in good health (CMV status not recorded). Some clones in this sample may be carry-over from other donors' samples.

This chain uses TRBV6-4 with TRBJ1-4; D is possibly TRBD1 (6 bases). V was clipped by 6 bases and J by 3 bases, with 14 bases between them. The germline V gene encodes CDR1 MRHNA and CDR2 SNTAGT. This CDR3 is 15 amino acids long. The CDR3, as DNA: TGTGCCAGCAGCACTCGGGGGCCACCTAATGAAAAACTGTTTTTT. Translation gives CASSTRGPPNEKLFF.

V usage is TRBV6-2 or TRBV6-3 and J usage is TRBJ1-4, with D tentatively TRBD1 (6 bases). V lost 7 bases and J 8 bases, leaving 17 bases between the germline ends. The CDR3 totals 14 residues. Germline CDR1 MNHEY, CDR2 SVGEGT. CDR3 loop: CASNDRRWREKLFF. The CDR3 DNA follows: TGTGCCAGCAACGACAGGAGGTGGAGAGAAAAACTGTTTTTT.

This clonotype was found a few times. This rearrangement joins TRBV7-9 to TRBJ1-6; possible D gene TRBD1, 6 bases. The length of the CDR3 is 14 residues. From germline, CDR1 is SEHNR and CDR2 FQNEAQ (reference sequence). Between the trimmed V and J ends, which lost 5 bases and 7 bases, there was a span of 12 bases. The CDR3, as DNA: TGTGCCAGCAGCGAGGGGGGGACGAATTCACCCCTCCACTTT. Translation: CASSEGGTNSPLHF.

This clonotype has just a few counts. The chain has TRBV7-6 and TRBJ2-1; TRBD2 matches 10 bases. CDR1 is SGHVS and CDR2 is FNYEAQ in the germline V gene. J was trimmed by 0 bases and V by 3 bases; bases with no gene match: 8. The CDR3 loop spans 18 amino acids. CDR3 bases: TGTGCCAGCAGCTTCAACCCCGGGACTAGCGTCTCCTACAATGAGCAGTTCTTC. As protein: CASSFNPGTSVSYNEQFF. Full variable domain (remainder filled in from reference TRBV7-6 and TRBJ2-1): GAGVSQSPRYKVTKRGQDVALRCDPISGHVSLYWYRQALGQGPEFLTYFNYEAQQDKSGLPNDRFSAERPEGSISTLTIQRTEQRDSAMYRCASSFNPGTSVSYNEQFFGPGTRLTVL.

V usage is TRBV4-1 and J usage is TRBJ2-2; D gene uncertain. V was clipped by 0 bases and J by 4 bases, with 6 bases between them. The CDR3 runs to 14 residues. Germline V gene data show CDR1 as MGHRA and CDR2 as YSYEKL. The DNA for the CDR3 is TGCGCCAGCAGCCAAGATAGTATCACCGGGGAGCTGTTTTTT. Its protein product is CASSQDSITGELFF.

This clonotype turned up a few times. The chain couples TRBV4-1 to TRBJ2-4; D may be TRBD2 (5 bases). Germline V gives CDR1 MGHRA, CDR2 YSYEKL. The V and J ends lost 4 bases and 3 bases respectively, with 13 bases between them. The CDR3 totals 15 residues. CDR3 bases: TGCGCCAGCAGCCGGTCGATCCGGGACAAAAACATTCAGTACTTC. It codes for CASSRSIRDKNIQYF.